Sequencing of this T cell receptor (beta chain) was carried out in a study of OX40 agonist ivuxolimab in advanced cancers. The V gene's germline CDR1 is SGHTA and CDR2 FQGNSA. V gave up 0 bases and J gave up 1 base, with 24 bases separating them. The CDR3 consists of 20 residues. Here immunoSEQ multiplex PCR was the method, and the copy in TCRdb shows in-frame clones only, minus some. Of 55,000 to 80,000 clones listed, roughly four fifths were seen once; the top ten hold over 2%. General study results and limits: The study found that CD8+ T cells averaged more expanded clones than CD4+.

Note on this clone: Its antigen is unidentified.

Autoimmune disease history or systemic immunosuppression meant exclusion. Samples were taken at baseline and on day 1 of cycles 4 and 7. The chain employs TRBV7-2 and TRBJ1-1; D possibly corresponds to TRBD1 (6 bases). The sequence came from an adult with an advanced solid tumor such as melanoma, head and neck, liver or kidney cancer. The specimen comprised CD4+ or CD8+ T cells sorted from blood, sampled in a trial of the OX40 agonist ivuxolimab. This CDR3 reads CASSLASTRLGGRWNTEAFF. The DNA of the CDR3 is TGTGCCAGCAGCTTAGCGTCCACCAGACTCGGGGGGCGCTGGAACACTGAAGCTTTCTTT.